Sequencing of this T cell receptor (beta chain) was carried out in a study of somatic mutations in cytotoxic T cells in rheumatoid arthritis. Study summary: Peripheral blood samples of more than 25 ml EDTA were taken from patients directly after diagnosis and before treatment. Including V beta1+ cells that were sequenced for TCRB, some T-cell populations stained with V beta antibodies were flow-sorted at nearly 100% purity.

CDR1 SEHNR and CDR2 FQNEAQ come from the germline V gene (reference sequence). The CDR3 totals 12 residues. V dropped 8 bases and J dropped 7; count of bases not matched to a gene: 7. The study pulled out CD4+ and CD8+ cells with positive magnetic bead selection and then checked their purity by flow cytometry. This clone was detected only a few times. Libraries were prepared by immunoSEQ multiplex PCR; TCRdb keeps only in-frame clonotypes and omits some of them. The top ten clones hold over 25% of a sample with more than 4,500 clones, around four fifths of them seen once. Sequenced input: CD8+ T cells sorted from blood. The chain carries TRBV7-9 and TRBJ2-7, with 8 bases lining up with TRBD2. This receptor was taken from an adult with rheumatoid arthritis. Written as DNA, the CDR3 is TGTGCCAGCGGGGCAGCGGGGGTGGAGCAGTACTTC. Its translation: CASGAAGVEQYF.